Following are 6 T cell receptor beta chains from one sample sequenced in a study of metastatic and nonmetastatic thyroid tumors. MiXCR reprocessed the PCR reads for TCRdb. This sample has 15,000 to 20,000 clones; 25% to 30% occur once, and the top ten carry roughly 13%. Before thyroid surgery, none of the patients had received any treatment. The sample was tumor tissue. The receptor source for this set is a male donor with papillary thyroid cancer or a benign thyroid nodule (not recorded which). Some clones in this sample may be carry-over from other donors' samples.

This clone came up once. The chain uses TRBV20-1 and TRBJ1-1; D remains ambiguous. Deletions cut 3 bases from V and 6 bases from J, with 8 bases between. The length of the CDR3 is 11 residues. Germline V gene data show CDR1 as DFQATT and CDR2 as SNEGSKA (reference sequence). The CDR3 bases are TGCAGTGCTAGGAGTAGTCCTGAAGCTTTCTTT. Translated, it gives CSARSSPEAFF.

This clone was seen at least ten times. This chain joins TRBV18 and TRBJ2-1; 7 nucleotides align to TRBD2. Germline CDR1 reads KGHSH; CDR2 reads LQKENI. V lost 0 bases to trimming and J lost 14 bases; unmatched junction nucleotides: 4. The CDR3 has 12 residues. The CDR3 loop reads CASSPPRGDEFF. The DNA for the CDR3 is TGTGCCAGCTCACCACCACGGGGGGACGAGTTCTTC. The full variable domain, its missing parts supplied by reference TRBV18 and TRBJ2-1, is NAGVMQNPRHLVRRRGQEARLRCSPMKGHSHVYWYRQLPEEGLKFMVYLQKENIIDESGMPKERFSAEFPKEGPSILRIQQVVRGDSAAYFCASSPPRGDEFFGPGTRLTVL.

The chain links TRBV4-1 to TRBJ1-4, with 10 bases lining up with TRBD1. This CDR3 comprises 15 residues. Germline assignment: CDR1 MGHRA and CDR2 YSYEKL. The ends lost 4 bases at V and 8 bases at J; junction bases unmatched: 7. The CDR3 sequence: CASSLAGTGVEKLFF. The CDR3 DNA sequence: TGCGCCAGCAGCCTCGCCGGGACAGGGGTAGAAAAACTGTTTTTT.

The chain carries TRBV2 and TRBJ2-7; 9 nucleotides match TRBD2. Losses at the gene ends were 3 bases for V and 5 bases for J; bases not matched to a gene: 5. CDR3 size: 14 residues. Germline V gene sequence: CDR1 SNHLY, CDR2 FYNNEI. The CDR3 loop reads CASSEDSGRNEQYF. The CDR3 DNA reads TGTGCCAGCAGTGAGGATAGCGGGAGAAACGAGCAGTACTTC.

Comments on this clone: A much larger clone lies a single base off, so this may be a read error. The chain's CDR3 is CSPRTGSGRYF. CDR3 nucleotide sequence: TGCAGTCCCCGGACCGGGTCCGGGCGGTATTTT. This sequence joins TRBV20-1 and TRBJ2-3; no reliable D call. This CDR3 spans 11 amino acids. Germline CDR1 DFQATT, CDR2 SNEGSKA (reference sequence). Deletions cut 8 bases from V and 14 bases from J, with 20 bases between.

Relative to its sample, this clone is medium-sized. The chain uses TRBV6-2 or TRBV6-3 and TRBJ2-7; 7 nucleotides align to TRBD2. The length of the CDR3 is 16 residues. Germline values: CDR1 MNHEY, CDR2 SVGEGT. Germline trimming cut 4 bases from V and 2 bases from J; bases unmatched to any gene: 11. CDR3 in amino acids: CASSFGDGLAAYEQYF. CDR3 DNA: TGTGCCAGCAGTTTTGGCGACGGGCTAGCGGCCTACGAGCAGTACTTC.